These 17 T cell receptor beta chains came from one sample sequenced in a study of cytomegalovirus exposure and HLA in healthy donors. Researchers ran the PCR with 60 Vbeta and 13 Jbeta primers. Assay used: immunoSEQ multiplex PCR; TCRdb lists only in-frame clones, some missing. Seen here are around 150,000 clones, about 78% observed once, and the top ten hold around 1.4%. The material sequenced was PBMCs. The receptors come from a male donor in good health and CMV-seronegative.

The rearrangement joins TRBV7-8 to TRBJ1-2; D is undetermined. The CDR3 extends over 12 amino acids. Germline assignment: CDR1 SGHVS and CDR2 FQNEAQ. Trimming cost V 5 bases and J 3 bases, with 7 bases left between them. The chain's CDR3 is CASSHDYYGYTF. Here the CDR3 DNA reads TGTGCCAGCAGCCACGACTACTATGGCTACACCTTC.

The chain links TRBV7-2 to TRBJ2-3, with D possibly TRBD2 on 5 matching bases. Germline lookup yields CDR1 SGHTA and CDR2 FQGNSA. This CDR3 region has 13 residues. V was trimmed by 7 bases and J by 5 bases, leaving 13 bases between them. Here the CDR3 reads CASTPGRGDTQYF. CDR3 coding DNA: TGTGCCAGCACCCCCGGTCGGGGAGATACGCAGTATTTT.

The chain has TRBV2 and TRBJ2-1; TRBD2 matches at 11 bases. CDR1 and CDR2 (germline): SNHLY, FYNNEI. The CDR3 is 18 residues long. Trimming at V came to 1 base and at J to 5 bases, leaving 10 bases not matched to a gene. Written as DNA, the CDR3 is TGTGCCAGCAGTGAAGAGGTCGGGTCTAGCGGGGGGAACAATGAGCAGTTCTTC. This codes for CASSEEVGSSGGNNEQFF.

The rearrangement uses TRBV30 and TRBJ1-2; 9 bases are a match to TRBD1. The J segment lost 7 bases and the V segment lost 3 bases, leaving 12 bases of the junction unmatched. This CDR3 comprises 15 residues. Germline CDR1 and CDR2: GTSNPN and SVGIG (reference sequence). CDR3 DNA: TGTGCCTGGAGACTAGGGACAGGGACTTTGGGTGGCTACACCTTC. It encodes CAWRLGTGTLGGYTF.

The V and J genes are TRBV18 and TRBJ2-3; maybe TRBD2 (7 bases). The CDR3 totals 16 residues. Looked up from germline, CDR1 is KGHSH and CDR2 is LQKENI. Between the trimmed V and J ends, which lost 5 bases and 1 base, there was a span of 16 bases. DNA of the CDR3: TGTGCCAGCTCAGACGCTAGAGGGGGGGGCACAGATACGCAGTATTTT. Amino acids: CASSDARGGGTDTQYF.

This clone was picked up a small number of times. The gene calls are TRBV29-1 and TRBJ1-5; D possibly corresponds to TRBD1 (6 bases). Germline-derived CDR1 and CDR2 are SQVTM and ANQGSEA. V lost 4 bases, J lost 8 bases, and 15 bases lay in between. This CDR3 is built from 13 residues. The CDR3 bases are TGCAGCGTTGGAGGGGGGGGTTCGGAGCCCCAGCATTTT. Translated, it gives CSVGGGGSEPQHF.

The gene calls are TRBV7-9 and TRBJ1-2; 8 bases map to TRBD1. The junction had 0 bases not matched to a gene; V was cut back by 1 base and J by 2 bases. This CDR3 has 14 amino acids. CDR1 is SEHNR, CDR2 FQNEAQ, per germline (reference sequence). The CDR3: CASSLGQGNYGYTF. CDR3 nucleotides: TGTGCCAGCAGCTTAGGACAGGGGAACTATGGCTACACCTTC. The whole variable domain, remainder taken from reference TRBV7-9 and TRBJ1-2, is DTGVSQNPRHKITKRGQNVTFRCDPISEHNRLYWYRQTLGQGPEFLTYFQNEAQLEKSRLLSDRFSAERPKGSFSTLEIQRTEQGDSAMYLCASSLGQGNYGYTFGSGTRLTVV.

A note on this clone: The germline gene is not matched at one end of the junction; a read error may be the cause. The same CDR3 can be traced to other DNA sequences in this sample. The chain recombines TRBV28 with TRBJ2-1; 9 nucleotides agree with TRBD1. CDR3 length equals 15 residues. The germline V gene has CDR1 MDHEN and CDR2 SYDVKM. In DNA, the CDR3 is TGCGCCAGCAGTTTACCGGGACAGGGCAGCAATGAGCAGTTCTTC. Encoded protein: CASSLPGQGSNEQFF.

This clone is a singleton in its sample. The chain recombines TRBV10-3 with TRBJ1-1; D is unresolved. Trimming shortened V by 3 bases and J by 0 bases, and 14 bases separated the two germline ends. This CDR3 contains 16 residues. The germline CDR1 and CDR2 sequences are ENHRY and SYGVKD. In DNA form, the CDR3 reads TGTGCCATCAGTGATCCGTTGAATGGCATGAACACTGAAGCTTTCTTT. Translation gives CAISDPLNGMNTEAFF.

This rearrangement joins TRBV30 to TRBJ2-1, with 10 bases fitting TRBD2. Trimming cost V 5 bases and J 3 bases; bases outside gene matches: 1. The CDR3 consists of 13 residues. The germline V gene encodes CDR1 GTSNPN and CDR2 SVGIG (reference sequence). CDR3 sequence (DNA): TGTGCCTGGTCTAGCGGGGGCTACAATGAGCAGTTCTTC. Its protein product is CAWSSGGYNEQFF.

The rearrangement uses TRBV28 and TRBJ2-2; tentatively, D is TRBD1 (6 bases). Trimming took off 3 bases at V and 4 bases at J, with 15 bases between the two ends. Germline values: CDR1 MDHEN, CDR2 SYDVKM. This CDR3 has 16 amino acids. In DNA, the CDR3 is TGTGCCAGCAGTTTCGATCCCGGGACACTCACCGGGGAGCTGTTTTTT. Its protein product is CASSFDPGTLTGELFF. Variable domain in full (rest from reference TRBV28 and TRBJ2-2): DVKVTQSSRYLVKRTGEKVFLECVQDMDHENMFWYRQDPGLGLRLIYFSYDVKMKEKGDIPEGYSVSREKKERFSLILESASTNQTSMYLCASSFDPGTLTGELFFGEGSRLTVL.

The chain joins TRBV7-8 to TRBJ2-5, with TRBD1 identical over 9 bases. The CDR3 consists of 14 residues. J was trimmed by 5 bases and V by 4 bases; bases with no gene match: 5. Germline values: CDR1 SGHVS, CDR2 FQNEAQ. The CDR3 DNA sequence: TGTGCCAGCAGCTATACAGGGGGCAGGGAGACCCAGTACTTC. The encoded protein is CASSYTGGRETQYF.

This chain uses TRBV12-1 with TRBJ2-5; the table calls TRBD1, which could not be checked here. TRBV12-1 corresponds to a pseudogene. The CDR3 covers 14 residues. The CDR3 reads CASSFVDIQETQYF. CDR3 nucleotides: TGTGCCAGCAGCTTTGTGGACATCCAAGAGACCCAGTACTTC.

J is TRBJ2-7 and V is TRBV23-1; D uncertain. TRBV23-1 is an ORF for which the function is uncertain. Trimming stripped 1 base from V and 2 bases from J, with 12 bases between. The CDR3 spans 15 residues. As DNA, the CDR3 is TGCGCCAGCAGTCAATGTTCAGGCCTTACCTACGAGCAGTACTTC. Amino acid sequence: CASSQCSGLTYEQYF.

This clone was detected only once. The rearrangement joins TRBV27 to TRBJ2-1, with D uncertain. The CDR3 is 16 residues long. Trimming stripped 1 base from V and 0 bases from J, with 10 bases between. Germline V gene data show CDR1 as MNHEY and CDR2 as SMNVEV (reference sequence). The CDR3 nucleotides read TGTGCCAGCAGTTTATTCGCCTCGCGCTCCTACAATGAGCAGTTCTTC. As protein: CASSLFASRSYNEQFF.

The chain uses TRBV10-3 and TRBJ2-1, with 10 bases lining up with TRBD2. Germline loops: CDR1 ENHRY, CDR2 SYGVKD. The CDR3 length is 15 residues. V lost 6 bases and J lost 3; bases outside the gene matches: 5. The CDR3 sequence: CAIRDSGGFYNEQFF. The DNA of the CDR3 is TGTGCCATCAGAGATAGCGGGGGGTTCTACAATGAGCAGTTCTTC.

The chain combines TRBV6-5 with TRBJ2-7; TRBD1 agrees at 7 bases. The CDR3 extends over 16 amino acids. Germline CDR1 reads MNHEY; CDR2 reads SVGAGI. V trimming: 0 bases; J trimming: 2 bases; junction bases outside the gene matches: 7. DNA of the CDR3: TGTGCCAGCAGTTACTCGTTGGGACAGCCGACCTACGAGCAGTACTTC. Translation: CASSYSLGQPTYEQYF.